A selection of T cell receptor beta chains follows, all from one sample in a study of blood T cells in healthy people across ages. MiXCR, run by TCRdb on the 5' RACE reads, gives a single entry per CDR3 protein. The sample shows some 930,000 distinct CDR3 sequences, about 27% of them seen only once. The same data also went into a second study, on T cells of mothers and their children.

What was sequenced was blood. Receptors originate from a woman in her forties in good health. CDR3s include the opening cysteine and the closing phenylalanine or tryptophan. Each record gives: J gene, V gene, D gene, clone size, CDR3 DNA, CDR3 protein. A D gene is named only where the DNA matches it firmly. The size entry is marked missing in some rows and otherwise reads once, few, many or a size class.

j_call: TRBJ2-1; v_call: TRBV4-3; d_call: TRBD2; clone_size: few; cdr3_nt: TGCGCCAGCAGCCAAGATGGAGGCGGGGGTTTCTCCACTGAGCAGTTCTTC; cdr3_aa: CASSQDGGGGFSTEQFF
j_call: TRBJ1-2; v_call: TRBV4-1; d_call: TRBD1; clone_size: -; cdr3_nt: TGCGCCAGCAGCCAAGAAGACAGGGCCCCGGGTGGCTACACCTTC; cdr3_aa: CASSQEDRAPGGYTF
j_call: TRBJ1-4; v_call: TRBV5-1; d_call: -; clone_size: few; cdr3_nt: TGCGCCAGCAGCTTAGTGGTAGGGGTCGAAGAAAAACTGTTTTTT; cdr3_aa: CASSLVVGVEEKLFF
j_call: TRBJ2-7; v_call: TRBV7-2; d_call: -; clone_size: many; cdr3_nt: TGTGCCAGCAGCTTAGCGGAACTCTACTACGAGCAGTACTTC; cdr3_aa: CASSLAELYYEQYF
j_call: TRBJ2-3; v_call: TRBV5-4; d_call: TRBD1; clone_size: -; cdr3_nt: TGTGCCAGCAGCCCTACAGGGGCCCGAGGGCAGTATTTT; cdr3_aa: CASSPTGARGQYF
j_call: TRBJ1-1; v_call: TRBV6-2/TRBV6-3; d_call: -; clone_size: -; cdr3_nt: TGTGCCAGCACCGTCGCTGGGGGACGCACTGAAGCTTTCTTT; cdr3_aa: CASTVAGGRTEAFF
j_call: TRBJ1-5; v_call: TRBV28; d_call: TRBD1; clone_size: many; cdr3_nt: TGTGCCAGCAGCGGGGGGGGACAGGGGGCACTTCAGCCCCAGCATTTT; cdr3_aa: CASSGGGQGALQPQHF
j_call: TRBJ2-3; v_call: TRBV29-1; d_call: -; clone_size: -; cdr3_nt: TGCAGCGTAGAACAGGGAGGCGCAGATACGCAGTATTTT; cdr3_aa: CSVEQGGADTQYF
j_call: TRBJ1-2; v_call: TRBV4-1; d_call: TRBD1; clone_size: -; cdr3_nt: TGCGCCAGCAGCCATGGACAGGGAACGGGCTATGGCTACACCTTC; cdr3_aa: CASSHGQGTGYGYTF
j_call: TRBJ2-1; v_call: TRBV7-2; d_call: -; clone_size: -; cdr3_nt: TGTGCCAGCAGCCCAAAAACGTACAATGAGCAGTTCTTC; cdr3_aa: CASSPKTYNEQFF
j_call: TRBJ2-7; v_call: TRBV20-1; d_call: TRBD2; clone_size: few; cdr3_nt: TGCAGTGCTAGAGATGTTATAACTAGCGGGGCGAGAAGCTCCTACGAGCAGTACTTC; cdr3_aa: CSARDVITSGARSSYEQYF
j_call: TRBJ1-4; v_call: TRBV12-3/TRBV12-4; d_call: -; clone_size: -; cdr3_nt: TGTGCCAGCAGTCAGGGACACTCGATACGAACAACTAATGAAAAACTGTTTTTT; cdr3_aa: CASSQGHSIRTTNEKLFF
j_call: TRBJ1-1; v_call: TRBV12-3/TRBV12-4; d_call: TRBD1; clone_size: -; cdr3_nt: TGTGCCAGCAGAACAGGGGTTTCGACTGAAGCTTTCTTT; cdr3_aa: CASRTGVSTEAFF
j_call: TRBJ2-3; v_call: TRBV20-1; d_call: -; clone_size: -; cdr3_nt: TGCAGTGCCCAGGGGAGTAGCACAGATACGCAGTATTTT; cdr3_aa: CSAQGSSTDTQYF
j_call: TRBJ2-3; v_call: TRBV6-6; d_call: -; clone_size: -; cdr3_nt: TGTGCCAGCAGTACCCCTGGCACAGATACGCAGTATTTT; cdr3_aa: CASSTPGTDTQYF
j_call: TRBJ2-7; v_call: TRBV7-6; d_call: TRBD1; clone_size: many; cdr3_nt: TGTGCCAGCAGCCTGTTTGGGACAGGGTCCTACGAGCAGTACTTC; cdr3_aa: CASSLFGTGSYEQYF
j_call: TRBJ2-7; v_call: TRBV12-3/TRBV12-4; d_call: TRBD2; clone_size: -; cdr3_nt: TGTGCCAGCAGTCCTTCCGCGGGAGCCTACGAGCAGTACTTC; cdr3_aa: CASSPSAGAYEQYF
j_call: TRBJ2-5; v_call: TRBV5-1; d_call: -; clone_size: few; cdr3_nt: TGCGCCAGCAGCTTGGCGGTGGAAGAGACCCAGTACTTC; cdr3_aa: CASSLAVEETQYF
j_call: TRBJ1-2; v_call: TRBV20-1; d_call: -; clone_size: -; cdr3_nt: TGCAGTGTAAGCCCAGGGGGCTACACCTTC; cdr3_aa: CSVSPGGYTF
j_call: TRBJ2-4; v_call: TRBV7-8; d_call: -; clone_size: many; cdr3_nt: TGTGCCAGCAGCTTAGCACCGGGAACTGAGCAGTACTTC; cdr3_aa: CASSLAPGTEQYF
j_call: TRBJ2-1; v_call: TRBV7-9; d_call: -; clone_size: -; cdr3_nt: TGTGCCAGCAGCTCCTGGGACAACATCGGCCCGGCAGAGTACAATGAGCAGTTCTTC; cdr3_aa: CASSSWDNIGPAEYNEQFF
j_call: TRBJ1-1; v_call: TRBV7-3; d_call: -; clone_size: -; cdr3_nt: TGTGCCAGCAGCTTAACAGGGGGATTGGTGAACACTGAAGCTTTCTTT; cdr3_aa: CASSLTGGLVNTEAFF
j_call: TRBJ1-2; v_call: TRBV2; d_call: -; clone_size: -; cdr3_nt: TGTGCCAGCACCCCAGGAGGCGGATCTAACTATGGCTACACCTTC; cdr3_aa: CASTPGGGSNYGYTF
j_call: TRBJ1-5; v_call: TRBV5-1; d_call: -; clone_size: -; cdr3_nt: TGCGCCAGCAGCTTGGATGGAGGGACGGGCAATCAGCCCCAGCATTTT; cdr3_aa: CASSLDGGTGNQPQHF
j_call: TRBJ2-5; v_call: TRBV20-1; d_call: -; clone_size: many; cdr3_nt: TGCAGTGCTAGTCGTCAGGGCGGCGAGACCCAGTACTTC; cdr3_aa: CSASRQGGETQYF
j_call: TRBJ1-1; v_call: TRBV2; d_call: -; clone_size: -; cdr3_nt: TGTGCCAGCAAAACCCGCGGACATTCCGGGGACACTGAAGCTTTCTTT; cdr3_aa: CASKTRGHSGDTEAFF
j_call: TRBJ2-7; v_call: TRBV7-2; d_call: -; clone_size: -; cdr3_nt: TGTGCCAGCAGCCTCGGACACTCGGGATCCTACGAGCAGTACTTC; cdr3_aa: CASSLGHSGSYEQYF
j_call: TRBJ2-7; v_call: TRBV20-1; d_call: TRBD2; clone_size: many; cdr3_nt: TGCAGTGCTAGAGGGAGAAGGGGTACAAGACTAGCGGGGGGGCTCTCCTACGAGCAGTACTTC; cdr3_aa: CSARGRRGTRLAGGLSYEQYF
j_call: TRBJ1-5; v_call: TRBV21-1; d_call: -; clone_size: -; cdr3_nt: TGTGCCAGCAGCAAATCCGGGACAGGGGCGAGGTGGGGCAATCAGCCCCAGCATTTT; cdr3_aa: CASSKSGTGARWGNQPQHF
j_call: TRBJ1-1; v_call: TRBV6-2/TRBV6-3; d_call: -; clone_size: few; cdr3_nt: TGTGCCAGCAGAGTGGACATGTCGAACACTGAAGCTTTCTTT; cdr3_aa: CASRVDMSNTEAFF
j_call: TRBJ2-3; v_call: TRBV9; d_call: -; clone_size: -; cdr3_nt: TGTGCCAGCAGCGTACCAGGGGGGGATACGCAGTATTTT; cdr3_aa: CASSVPGGDTQYF
j_call: TRBJ2-4; v_call: TRBV28; d_call: TRBD2; clone_size: -; cdr3_nt: TGTGCCAGCAGTTTGCGGGGGGCGTTGACGGCCAAAAACATTCAGTACTTC; cdr3_aa: CASSLRGALTAKNIQYF
j_call: TRBJ2-5; v_call: TRBV12-3/TRBV12-4; d_call: -; clone_size: many; cdr3_nt: TGTGCCAGCAGTATGAACCAAGAGACCCAGTACTTC; cdr3_aa: CASSMNQETQYF
j_call: TRBJ1-3; v_call: TRBV18; d_call: -; clone_size: -; cdr3_nt: TGTGCCAGCTCACCACCGAGGGGCGCAGGTGGAAACACCATATATTTT; cdr3_aa: CASSPPRGAGGNTIYF
j_call: TRBJ2-5; v_call: TRBV30; d_call: TRBD2; clone_size: few; cdr3_nt: TGTGCCTGGAGCGACCGCGGGACTAGCGGGGGGCCACAAGAGACCCAGTACTTC; cdr3_aa: CAWSDRGTSGGPQETQYF
j_call: TRBJ2-2; v_call: TRBV15; d_call: -; clone_size: few; cdr3_nt: TGTGCCACCAGCAGAGATCTGGGTGGTGGAGGGAGGAAGGGATTACCCGGGGAGCTGTTTTTT; cdr3_aa: CATSRDLGGGGRKGLPGELFF
j_call: TRBJ2-7; v_call: TRBV7-8; d_call: -; clone_size: -; cdr3_nt: TGTGCCAGCAGCGGCCGAGTGGGACCGAAAAGCTACGAGCAGTACTTC; cdr3_aa: CASSGRVGPKSYEQYF
j_call: TRBJ2-7; v_call: TRBV7-2; d_call: -; clone_size: -; cdr3_nt: TGTGCCAGCAGCTTCTCAGGGGCAGCCTCCTACGAGCAGTACTTC; cdr3_aa: CASSFSGAASYEQYF
j_call: TRBJ2-1; v_call: TRBV28; d_call: TRBD2; clone_size: few; cdr3_nt: TGTGCCAGCAGTGGGGGACTAGCGGGGGGGAACGAGCAGTTCTTC; cdr3_aa: CASSGGLAGGNEQFF
j_call: TRBJ2-3; v_call: TRBV11-2; d_call: -; clone_size: -; cdr3_nt: TGTGCCAGCAGCCGTACACCAGCGCTTAGCACAGATACGCAGTATTTT; cdr3_aa: CASSRTPALSTDTQYF
j_call: TRBJ1-2; v_call: TRBV28; d_call: -; clone_size: -; cdr3_nt: TGTGCCAGCAGGAGACAGCAAAACTATGGCTACACCTTC; cdr3_aa: CASRRQQNYGYTF
j_call: TRBJ1-2; v_call: TRBV7-9; d_call: -; clone_size: -; cdr3_nt: TGTGCCAGCAGCTCATCCCTACAGGGCCCCTATGGCTACACCTTC; cdr3_aa: CASSSSLQGPYGYTF
j_call: TRBJ2-1; v_call: TRBV7-9; d_call: TRBD2; clone_size: many; cdr3_nt: TGTGCCAGCAGGGGACTAGCGGCGGAAAATGAGCAGTTCTTC; cdr3_aa: CASRGLAAENEQFF
j_call: TRBJ1-2; v_call: TRBV6-5; d_call: TRBD1; clone_size: many; cdr3_nt: TGTGCCAGCAGTTACTCGCGACAGGGTGTACACTATGGCTACACCTTC; cdr3_aa: CASSYSRQGVHYGYTF
j_call: TRBJ2-3; v_call: TRBV28; d_call: TRBD2; clone_size: few; cdr3_nt: TGTGCCAGCGAATCCTTAATAACGGCGGGGGGGACAGATACGCAGTATTTT; cdr3_aa: CASESLITAGGTDTQYF
j_call: TRBJ2-1; v_call: TRBV6-1; d_call: -; clone_size: many; cdr3_nt: TGTGCCAGCAAGTCGCGTAGCTCCTACAATGAGCAGTTCTTC; cdr3_aa: CASKSRSSYNEQFF
j_call: TRBJ2-3; v_call: TRBV24-1; d_call: -; clone_size: -; cdr3_nt: TGTGCCACCAGTGATGAACGGTGGAGTGGGACAGATACGCAGTATTTT; cdr3_aa: CATSDERWSGTDTQYF
j_call: TRBJ1-5; v_call: TRBV5-5; d_call: -; clone_size: few; cdr3_nt: TGTGCCAGCAGCTTGCTGGGGGGCAACAATCAGCCCCAGCATTTT; cdr3_aa: CASSLLGGNNQPQHF
j_call: TRBJ2-5; v_call: TRBV7-2; d_call: TRBD1; clone_size: -; cdr3_nt: TGTGCCAGCGCGAACAACAGGGGGCAAGAGACCCAGTACTTC; cdr3_aa: CASANNRGQETQYF
j_call: TRBJ2-5; v_call: TRBV30; d_call: -; clone_size: many; cdr3_nt: TGTGCCTGGAGTGCGGGAGATGGGACCCAGTACTTC; cdr3_aa: CAWSAGDGTQYF
j_call: TRBJ2-7; v_call: TRBV5-1; d_call: -; clone_size: -; cdr3_nt: TGCGCCAGCAAAATTTGGGCAGACAGCTCCTACGAGCAGTACTTC; cdr3_aa: CASKIWADSSYEQYF
j_call: TRBJ1-2; v_call: TRBV29-1; d_call: TRBD1; clone_size: many; cdr3_nt: TGCAGTGCTCACATCCGGGACAGGGGGCGAAGGGTCTATGGCTACACCTTC; cdr3_aa: CSAHIRDRGRRVYGYTF
j_call: TRBJ1-5; v_call: TRBV7-2; d_call: TRBD1; clone_size: -; cdr3_nt: TGTGCCAGCAGCTTAGATGCAGGGGGGCAGCCCCAGCATTTT; cdr3_aa: CASSLDAGGQPQHF
j_call: TRBJ2-4; v_call: TRBV6-5; d_call: TRBD2; clone_size: few; cdr3_nt: TGTGCCAGCAGTTTAGGCGGAAGCGGGGGGCTAAAAAGCATTCAGTACTTC; cdr3_aa: CASSLGGSGGLKSIQYF
j_call: TRBJ2-3; v_call: TRBV7-2; d_call: -; clone_size: -; cdr3_nt: TGTGCCAGCAGCTCCGCTGACGGGGGCCCCACAGATACGCAGTATTTT; cdr3_aa: CASSSADGGPTDTQYF
j_call: TRBJ1-3; v_call: TRBV3-1; d_call: TRBD1; clone_size: -; cdr3_nt: TGTGCCAGCAGTCTCACAGGGGCCTCTGGAAACACCATATATTTT; cdr3_aa: CASSLTGASGNTIYF